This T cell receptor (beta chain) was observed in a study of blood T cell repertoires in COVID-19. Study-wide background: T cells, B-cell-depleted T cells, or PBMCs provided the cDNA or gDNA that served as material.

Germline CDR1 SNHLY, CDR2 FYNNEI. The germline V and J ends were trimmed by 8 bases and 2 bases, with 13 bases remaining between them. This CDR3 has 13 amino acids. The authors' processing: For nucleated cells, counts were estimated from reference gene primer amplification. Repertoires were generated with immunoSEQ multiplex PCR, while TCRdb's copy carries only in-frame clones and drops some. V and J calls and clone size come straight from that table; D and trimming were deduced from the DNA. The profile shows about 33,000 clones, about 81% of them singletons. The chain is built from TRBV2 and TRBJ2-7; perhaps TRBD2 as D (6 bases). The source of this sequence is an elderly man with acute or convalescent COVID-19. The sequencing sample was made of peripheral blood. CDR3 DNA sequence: TGTGCCAGCTCCAAGGGAGGCCCCTACGAGCAGTACTTC. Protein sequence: CASSKGGPYEQYF.